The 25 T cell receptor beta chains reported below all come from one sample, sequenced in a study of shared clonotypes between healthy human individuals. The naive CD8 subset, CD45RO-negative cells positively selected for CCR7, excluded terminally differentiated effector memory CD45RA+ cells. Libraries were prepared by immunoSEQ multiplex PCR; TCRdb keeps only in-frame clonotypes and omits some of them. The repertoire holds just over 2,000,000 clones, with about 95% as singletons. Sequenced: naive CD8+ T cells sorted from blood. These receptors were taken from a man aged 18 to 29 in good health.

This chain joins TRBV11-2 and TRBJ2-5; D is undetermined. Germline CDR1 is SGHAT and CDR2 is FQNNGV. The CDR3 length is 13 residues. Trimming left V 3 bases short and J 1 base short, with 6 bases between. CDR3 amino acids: CASSFGIQETQYF. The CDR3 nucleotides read TGTGCCAGCAGCTTTGGGATCCAAGAGACCCAGTACTTC.

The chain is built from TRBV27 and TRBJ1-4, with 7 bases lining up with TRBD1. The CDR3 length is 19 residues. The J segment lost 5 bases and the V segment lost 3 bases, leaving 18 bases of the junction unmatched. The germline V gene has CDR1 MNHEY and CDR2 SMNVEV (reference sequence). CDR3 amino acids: CASSLYRGPRLAVNEKLFF. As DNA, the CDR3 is TGTGCCAGCAGTTTGTACAGGGGTCCTCGCTTGGCCGTAAATGAAAAACTGTTTTTT.

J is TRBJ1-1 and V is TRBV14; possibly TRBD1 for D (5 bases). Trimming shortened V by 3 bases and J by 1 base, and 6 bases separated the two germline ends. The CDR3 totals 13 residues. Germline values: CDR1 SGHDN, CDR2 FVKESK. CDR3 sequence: CASSHGGNTEAFF. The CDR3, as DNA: TGTGCCAGCAGCCACGGGGGGAACACTGAAGCTTTCTTT.

The CDR3 region is CASSYWTGAGELFF. The DNA of the CDR3 is TGTGCCAGCAGTTACTGGACAGGGGCCGGGGAGCTGTTTTTT. This chain uses TRBV6-5 with TRBJ2-2, with 9 bases aligning to TRBD1. This CDR3 has 14 residues. CDR1 and CDR2 (germline): MNHEY, SVGAGI. The V gene end was trimmed by 1 base and the J gene end by 6 bases; junction bases not matched to a gene: 0.

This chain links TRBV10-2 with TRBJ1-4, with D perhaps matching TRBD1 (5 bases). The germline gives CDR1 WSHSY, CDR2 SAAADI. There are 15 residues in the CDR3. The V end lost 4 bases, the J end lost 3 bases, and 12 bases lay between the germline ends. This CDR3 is CASSGVGGANEKLFF. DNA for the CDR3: TGCGCCAGCAGTGGAGTCGGGGGAGCTAATGAAAAACTGTTTTTT.

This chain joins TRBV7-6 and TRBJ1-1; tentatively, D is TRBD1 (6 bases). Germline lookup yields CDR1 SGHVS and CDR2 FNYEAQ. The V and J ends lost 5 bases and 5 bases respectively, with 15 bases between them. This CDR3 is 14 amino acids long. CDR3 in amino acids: CASSRGGPGTEAFF. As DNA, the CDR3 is TGTGCCAGCAGCCGGGGGGGGCCGGGGACTGAAGCTTTCTTT.

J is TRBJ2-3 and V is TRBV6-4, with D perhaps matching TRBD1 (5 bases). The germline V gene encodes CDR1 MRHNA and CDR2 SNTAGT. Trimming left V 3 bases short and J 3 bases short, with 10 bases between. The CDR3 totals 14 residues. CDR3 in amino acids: CASSDGAETDTQYF. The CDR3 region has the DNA TGTGCCAGCAGTGATGGGGCTGAGACAGATACGCAGTATTTT.

Here the CDR3 reads CASSSSPLGGQNEQYF. Written as DNA, the CDR3 is TGTGCCAGCAGTTCCTCCCCCCTTGGGGGGCAGAACGAGCAGTACTTC. The chain uses TRBV6-5 and TRBJ2-7, with D tentatively TRBD1 or TRBD2 (6 bases each). V lost 4 bases and J 5 bases, leaving 21 bases between the germline ends. Germline V gives CDR1 MNHEY, CDR2 SVGAGI. The CDR3 extends over 16 amino acids.

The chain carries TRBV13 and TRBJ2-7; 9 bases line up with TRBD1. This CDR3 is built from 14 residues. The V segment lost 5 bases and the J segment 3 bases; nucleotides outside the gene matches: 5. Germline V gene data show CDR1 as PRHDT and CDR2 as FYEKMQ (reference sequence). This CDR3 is CASSGRDRVYEQYF. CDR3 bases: TGTGCCAGCAGCGGCCGGGACAGGGTCTACGAGCAGTACTTC. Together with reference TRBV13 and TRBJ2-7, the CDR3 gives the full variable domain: AAGVIQSPRHLIKEKRETATLKCYPIPRHDTVYWYQQGPGQDPQFLISFYEKMQSDKGSIPDRFSAQQFSDYHSELNMSSLELGDSALYFCASSGRDRVYEQYFGPGTRLTVT.

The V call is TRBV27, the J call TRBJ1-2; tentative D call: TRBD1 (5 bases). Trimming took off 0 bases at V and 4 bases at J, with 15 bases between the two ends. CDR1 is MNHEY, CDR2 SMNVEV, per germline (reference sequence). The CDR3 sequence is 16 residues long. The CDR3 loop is CASSLSAGTILYGYTF. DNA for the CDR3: TGTGCCAGCAGTTTATCGGCAGGGACTATACTCTATGGCTACACCTTC.

The CDR3, as DNA: TGTGCCAGCAGCTTAGAGACCGGTAGCGCTTGGGGAAACACCATATATTTT. Translation gives CASSLETGSAWGNTIYF. The chain carries TRBV11-2 and TRBJ1-3; D is unresolved. This CDR3 region has 17 residues. The V and J ends lost 0 bases and 4 bases respectively, with 16 bases between them. In germline, CDR1 is SGHAT, CDR2 FQNNGV.

This CDR3 reads CASSGEGGGHNEQFF. CDR3 nucleotides: TGTGCCAGCAGCGGGGAGGGGGGAGGCCACAATGAGCAGTTCTTC. V gene TRBV13 combines with J gene TRBJ2-1; D possibly corresponds to TRBD2 (7 bases). Germline V gene sequence: CDR1 PRHDT, CDR2 FYEKMQ (reference sequence). Trimming took off 5 bases at V and 5 bases at J, with 16 bases between the two ends. This CDR3 has 15 residues.

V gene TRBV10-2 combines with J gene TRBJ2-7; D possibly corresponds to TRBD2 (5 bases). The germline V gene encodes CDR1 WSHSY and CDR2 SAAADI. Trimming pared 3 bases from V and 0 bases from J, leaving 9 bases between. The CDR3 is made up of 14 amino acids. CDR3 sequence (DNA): TGCGCCAGCAGTGATGGTCTAGCCTCCTACGAGCAGTACTTC. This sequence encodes CASSDGLASYEQYF.

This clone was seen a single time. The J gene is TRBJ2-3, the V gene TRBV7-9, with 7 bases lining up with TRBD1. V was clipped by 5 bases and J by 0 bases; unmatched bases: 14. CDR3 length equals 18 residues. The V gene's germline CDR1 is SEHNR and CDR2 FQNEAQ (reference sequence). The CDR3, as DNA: TGTGCCAGCAGCCCTTCTAGCAGACAGGGTTCTAGCACAGATACGCAGTATTTT. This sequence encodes CASSPSSRQGSSTDTQYF.

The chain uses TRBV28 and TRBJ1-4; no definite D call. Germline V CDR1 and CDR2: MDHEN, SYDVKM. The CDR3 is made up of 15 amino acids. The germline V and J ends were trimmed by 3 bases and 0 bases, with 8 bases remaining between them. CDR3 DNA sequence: TGTGCCAGCAGTTTTATGGATGCAACTAATGAAAAACTGTTTTTT. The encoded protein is CASSFMDATNEKLFF.

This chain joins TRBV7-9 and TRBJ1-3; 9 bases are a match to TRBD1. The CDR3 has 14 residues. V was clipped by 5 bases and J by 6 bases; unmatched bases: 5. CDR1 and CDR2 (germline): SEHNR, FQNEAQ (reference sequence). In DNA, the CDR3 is TGTGCCAGCAGCCCTACAGGGGGCGAAAACACCATATATTTT. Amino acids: CASSPTGGENTIYF. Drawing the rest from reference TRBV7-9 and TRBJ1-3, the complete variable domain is DTGVSQNPRHKITKRGQNVTFRCDPISEHNRLYWYRQTLGQGPEFLTYFQNEAQLEKSRLLSDRFSAERPKGSFSTLEIQRTEQGDSAMYLCASSPTGGENTIYFGEGSWLTVV.

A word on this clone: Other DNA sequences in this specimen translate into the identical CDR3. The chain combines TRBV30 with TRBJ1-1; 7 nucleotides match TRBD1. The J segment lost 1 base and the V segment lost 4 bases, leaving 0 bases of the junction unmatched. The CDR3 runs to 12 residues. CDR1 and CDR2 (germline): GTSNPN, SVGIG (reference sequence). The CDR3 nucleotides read TGTGCCTGGAACAGGGGGAACACTGAAGCTTTCTTT. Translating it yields CAWNRGNTEAFF.

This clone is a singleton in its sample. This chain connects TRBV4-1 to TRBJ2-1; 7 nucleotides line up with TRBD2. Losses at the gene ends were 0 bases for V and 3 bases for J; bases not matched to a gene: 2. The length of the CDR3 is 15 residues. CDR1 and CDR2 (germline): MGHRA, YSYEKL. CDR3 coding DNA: TGCGCCAGCAGCCAAGAGGGGGGGGACTACAATGAGCAGTTCTTC. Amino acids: CASSQEGGDYNEQFF.

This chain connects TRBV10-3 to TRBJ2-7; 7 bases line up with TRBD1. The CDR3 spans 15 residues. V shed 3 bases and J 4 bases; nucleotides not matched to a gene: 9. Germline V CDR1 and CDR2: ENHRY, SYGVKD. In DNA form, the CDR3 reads TGTGCCATCAGTGATGGTGGGGACAGCGAGTACGAGCAGTACTTC. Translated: CAISDGGDSEYEQYF.

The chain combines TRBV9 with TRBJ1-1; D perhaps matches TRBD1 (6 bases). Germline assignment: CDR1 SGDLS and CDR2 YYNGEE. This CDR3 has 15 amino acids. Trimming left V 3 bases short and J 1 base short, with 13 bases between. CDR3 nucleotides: TGTGCCAGCAGCGACCTAGGGGGGGCGAACACTGAAGCTTTCTTT. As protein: CASSDLGGANTEAFF.

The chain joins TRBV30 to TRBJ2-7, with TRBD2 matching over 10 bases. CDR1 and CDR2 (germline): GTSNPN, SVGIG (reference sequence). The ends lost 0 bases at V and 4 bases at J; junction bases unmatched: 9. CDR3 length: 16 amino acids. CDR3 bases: TGTGCCTGGAGTGTACGTCCTAGCGGGGGAGATTACGAGCAGTACTTC. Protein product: CAWSVRPSGGDYEQYF.

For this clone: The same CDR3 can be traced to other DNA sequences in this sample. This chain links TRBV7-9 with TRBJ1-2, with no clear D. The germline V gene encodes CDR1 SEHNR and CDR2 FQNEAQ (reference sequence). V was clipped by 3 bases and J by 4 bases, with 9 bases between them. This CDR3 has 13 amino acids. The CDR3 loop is CASSLGHLYGYTF. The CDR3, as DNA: TGTGCCAGCAGCTTGGGTCACCTCTATGGCTACACCTTC.

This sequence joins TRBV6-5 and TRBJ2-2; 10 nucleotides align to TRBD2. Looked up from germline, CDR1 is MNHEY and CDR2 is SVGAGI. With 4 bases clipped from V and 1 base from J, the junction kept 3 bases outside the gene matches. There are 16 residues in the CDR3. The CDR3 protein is CASSFWTSGNTGELFF. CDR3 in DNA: TGTGCCAGCAGTTTCTGGACTAGCGGGAACACCGGGGAGCTGTTTTTT.

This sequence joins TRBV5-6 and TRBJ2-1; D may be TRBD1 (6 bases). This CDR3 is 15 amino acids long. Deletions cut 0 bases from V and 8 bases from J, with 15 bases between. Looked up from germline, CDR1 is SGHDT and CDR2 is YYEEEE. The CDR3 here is CASSLVPGAYYEQFF. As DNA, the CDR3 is TGTGCCAGCAGCTTGGTCCCAGGGGCGTACTATGAGCAGTTCTTC.

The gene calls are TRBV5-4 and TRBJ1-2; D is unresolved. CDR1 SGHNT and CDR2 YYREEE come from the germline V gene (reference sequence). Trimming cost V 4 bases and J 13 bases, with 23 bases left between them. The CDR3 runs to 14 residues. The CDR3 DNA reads TGTGCCAGCAGCCCCCCCCCGGGGTCGGTTGTCTCCACCTTC. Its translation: CASSPPPGSVVSTF.